In this sample, the clone carrying this TCR beta chain turned up once. As yet, its antigen is unknown. The study ran its PCR with 60 Vbeta and 13 Jbeta primers. Produced via immunoSEQ multiplex PCR; TCRdb's table is partial and in-frame only. The table shows 85,000 to 100,000 clones, with about four fifths occurring only once. The entry originates in a study of cytomegalovirus exposure and HLA in healthy donors. About the research overall: The Caucasian-associated ancestry cluster contained about 80% of the roughly 390 genotyped donors.

Study-level findings and limits: Several of the most significant clusters appeared linked to common viral pathogens, based on a later analysis.

The sample comprised PBMCs. This TCR was sampled from a human donor in good health.

In DNA form, the CDR3 reads TGCGCCAGCAGCCAAGATTCGTTCGGGGTAGCGGGAGGGCTGGAGACCCAGTACTTC. Its protein product is CASSQDSFGVAGGLETQYF. The V and J genes are TRBV4-1 and TRBJ2-5; 11 bases are a match to TRBD2. Germline V CDR1 and CDR2: MGHRA, YSYEKL. This CDR3 contains 19 residues. The junction had 14 bases not matched to a gene; V was cut back by 0 bases and J by 5 bases.